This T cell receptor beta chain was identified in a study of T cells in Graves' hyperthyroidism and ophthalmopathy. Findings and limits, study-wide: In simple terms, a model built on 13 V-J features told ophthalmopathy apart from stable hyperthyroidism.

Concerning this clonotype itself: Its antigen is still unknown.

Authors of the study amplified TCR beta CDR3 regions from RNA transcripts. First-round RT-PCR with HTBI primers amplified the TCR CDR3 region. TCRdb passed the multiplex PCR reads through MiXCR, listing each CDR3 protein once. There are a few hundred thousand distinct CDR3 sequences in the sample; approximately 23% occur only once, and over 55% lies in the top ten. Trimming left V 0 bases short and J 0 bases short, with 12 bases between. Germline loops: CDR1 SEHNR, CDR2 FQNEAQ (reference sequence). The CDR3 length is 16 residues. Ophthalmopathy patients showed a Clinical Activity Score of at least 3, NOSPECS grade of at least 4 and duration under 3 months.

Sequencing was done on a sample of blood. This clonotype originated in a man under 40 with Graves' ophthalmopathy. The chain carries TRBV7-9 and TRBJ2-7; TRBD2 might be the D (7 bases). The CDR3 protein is CASSLAGRGPSYEQYF. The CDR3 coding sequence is TGTGCCAGCAGCTTAGCGGGGCGGGGGCCCTCCTACGAGCAGTACTTC.